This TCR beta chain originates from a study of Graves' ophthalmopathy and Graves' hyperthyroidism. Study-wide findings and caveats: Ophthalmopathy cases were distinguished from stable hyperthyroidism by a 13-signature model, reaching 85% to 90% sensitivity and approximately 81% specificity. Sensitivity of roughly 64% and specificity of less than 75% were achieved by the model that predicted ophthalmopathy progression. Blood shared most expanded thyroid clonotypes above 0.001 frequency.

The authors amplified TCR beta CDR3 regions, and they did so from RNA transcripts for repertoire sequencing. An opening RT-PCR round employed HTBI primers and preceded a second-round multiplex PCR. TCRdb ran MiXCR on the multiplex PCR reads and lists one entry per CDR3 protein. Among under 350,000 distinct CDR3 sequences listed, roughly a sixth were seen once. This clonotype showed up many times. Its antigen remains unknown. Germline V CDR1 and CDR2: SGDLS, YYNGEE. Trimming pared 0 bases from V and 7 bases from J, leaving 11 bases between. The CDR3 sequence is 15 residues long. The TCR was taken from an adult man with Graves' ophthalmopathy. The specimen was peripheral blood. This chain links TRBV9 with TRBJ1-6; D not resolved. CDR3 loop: CASSVGSSRNSPLHF. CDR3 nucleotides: TGTGCCAGCAGCGTAGGATCGAGTCGGAATTCACCCCTCCACTTT.